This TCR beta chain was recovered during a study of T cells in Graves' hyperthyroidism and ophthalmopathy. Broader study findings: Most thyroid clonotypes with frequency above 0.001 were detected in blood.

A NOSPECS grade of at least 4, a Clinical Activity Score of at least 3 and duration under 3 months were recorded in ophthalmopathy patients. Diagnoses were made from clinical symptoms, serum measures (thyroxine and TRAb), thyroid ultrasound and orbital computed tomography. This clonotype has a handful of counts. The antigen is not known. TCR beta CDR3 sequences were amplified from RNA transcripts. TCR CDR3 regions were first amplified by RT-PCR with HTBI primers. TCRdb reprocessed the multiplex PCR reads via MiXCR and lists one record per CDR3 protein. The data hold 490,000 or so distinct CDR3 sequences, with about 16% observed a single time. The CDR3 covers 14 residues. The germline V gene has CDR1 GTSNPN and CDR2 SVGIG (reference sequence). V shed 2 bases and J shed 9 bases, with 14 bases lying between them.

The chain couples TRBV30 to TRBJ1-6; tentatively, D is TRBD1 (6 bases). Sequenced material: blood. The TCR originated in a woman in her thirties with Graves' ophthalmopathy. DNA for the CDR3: TGTGCCTGGAGTCTACAGGGAGTTGGTTCACCCCTCCACTTT. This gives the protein CAWSLQGVGSPLHF. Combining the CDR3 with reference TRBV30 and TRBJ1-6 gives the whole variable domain SQTIHQWPATLVQPVGSPLSLECTVEGTSNPNLYWYRQAAGRGLQLLFYSVGIGQISSEVPQNLSASRPQDRQFILSSKKLLLSDSGFYLCAWSLQGVGSPLHFGNGTRLTVT.